This T cell receptor (beta chain) is from a study of blood T cell repertoires in COVID-19. Study at large: Acute and convalescent COVID-19 samples came from the United States, Italy and Spain. Nucleic acid was either cDNA or gDNA, and it came from T cells, B-cell-depleted T cells, or PBMCs.

Original handling: Nucleated cell counts were estimated from reference gene primer amplification. Here immunoSEQ multiplex PCR was the method, and the copy in TCRdb shows in-frame clones only, minus some. That table gives V, J and clone size, and the DNA gave D and trimming. The profile shows a few hundred thousand clones, around 85% of them singletons. The CDR3 spans 14 residues. The germline V gene has CDR1 MDHEN and CDR2 SYDVKM. Trimming removed 8 bases at V and 4 bases at J, with 15 bases between. The sample was peripheral blood. V and J are TRBV28 and TRBJ2-1; D remains unclear. The sequence derives from a young woman with acute or convalescent COVID-19. DNA for the CDR3: TGTGCCAGCCATTTGCGAGGCCTTTACAATGAGCAGTTCTTC. This encodes CASHLRGLYNEQFF.